This T cell receptor (beta chain) was sequenced for a study of cytomegalovirus exposure and HLA in healthy donors (dated by TCRdb to about 2017). Broadly, across the study: An earlier analysis of approximately 600 of the donors reported 250 to 350 Gb of sequence data and 117 million unique TCR beta sequences from about 179 million T cells. Four or five DR-DQ haplotypes were treated as single units for association and clustering because of strong linkage in the cohort. The number of donors typed differed by locus, with about 629-640 for A, B, C, DRB1 and DQB1, more than 500 for DQA1, under 610 for DPA1, and some 450 for DPB1. Alongside the repertoire data, information on donor age, sex, ethnicity and CMV serostatus was compiled. Approximately 330 gigabases of sequencing data and approximately 91 million unique TCR sequences made up an early release that covered several hundred HLA-typed donors. Genome-wide SNP genotypes for about three fifths of the roughly 670 donors were used in a later genetic analysis, which treated that subset as a discovery cohort. The study used immunosequencing to profile the T cell repertoires of several hundred subjects and linked those repertoires to cytomegalovirus serostatus. Of the 300 to 450 genotyped donors, roughly 80% fell in the genetic ancestry cluster associated with self-reported Caucasian donors. HLA typing included class I and class II loci at four-digit resolution. In a later analysis, previously published TCR beta repertoires from roughly 710 donors were re-analyzed and high-resolution HLA genotyping was added so that TCR occurrence patterns could be studied. Every discovery cohort repertoire had been produced on one sequencing platform. To predict cytomegalovirus infection status, the study combined high-throughput TCR immunosequencing, statistical association of individual TCRs with disease status, and machine learning. The study was designed to test whether signatures of past pathogen exposure could be identified by cataloging public T cell receptors. Among approximately 370 genotyped donors of the cohort, an average of around 240,000 unique TCR beta nucleotide sequences was sequenced per donor, of which about 19% were non-productive. In the later analysis, no new phenotypic data were used to find candidate immune exposures; instead, reliance was placed on TCR beta sequences and their occurrence across donors. To decide whether each TCR beta V gene segment behaved as functional or pseudogenic, an earlier analysis of fewer than 750 of the donors relied on high-throughput TCR beta sequencing. Besides the first cohort of under 700 subjects, a separate validation cohort made up of some 110 different subjects was used.

The library came from the immunoSEQ multiplex PCR assay. The multiplex PCR relied on a mix of 60 forward primers for TCR Vbeta segments and 13 reverse primers for TCR Jbeta segments. The CDR3 region of rearranged TCR beta genes was amplified from genomic DNA by a multiplex PCR assay. The amplified TCR beta libraries were sequenced on the Illumina HiSeq System as 87-base-pair reads. Per the original workflow: A later analysis counted about 82 million unique TCR beta chains across the 600 to 850 repertoires, and around 9.9 million of these chains were shared by at least two donors. To remove PCR and sequencing errors, raw reads were error-corrected and collapsed into unique sequences using a nearest-neighbor algorithm that merged closely related sequences. To assign V, D and J gene segments, CDR3 sequences were aligned to IMGT reference sequences. For a sequence to be retained, at least a six-nucleotide match to both a V gene segment and a J gene segment was required. A rearrangement was called productive if the CDR3 had no stop codons and remained in frame with V and J, and every other rearrangement was called non-productive. CDR3 was defined by IMGT convention, running from the second conserved V-encoded cysteine to the conserved J-encoded phenylalanine. In an earlier analysis of approximately 500 of the donors, sequences lacking an unambiguous match to a single V gene segment were excluded. An earlier analysis of fewer than 750 of the donors called V segments functional above 56.7% productive rearrangements and segregating when the between-donor standard deviation exceeded 5%. To diagnose cytomegalovirus status from the catalog of TCR beta chain sequences, a statistical classification framework was built. A later analysis assigned V and J genes by comparing TCR nucleotide sequences with IMGT/GENE-DB human TR gene sequences. In a later analysis, CDR3 sequences and most-parsimonious VDJ recombination scenarios were assigned using the TCRdist pipeline. In a later analysis, every TCR beta chain was defined by the combination of its CDR3 amino acid sequence and its V-gene family, and reads without a unique V-gene family were dropped. In a later analysis, 450 to 600 highly shared, low-generation-probability nucleotide sequences were removed to address suspected cross-contamination and a sequencing artifact. A later analysis calculated a clonal expansion index for each public chain from normalized within-repertoire ranks of inferred template counts. A later analysis computed generation probabilities with a VDJ recombination model fitted to out-of-frame rearrangements, and checked the results against IGoR. In a later analysis, hypergeometric tests were used to score TCR-TCR, TCR-HLA and TCR-CMV co-occurrence, with a repertoire-size bias correction applied to TCR pairs. A later analysis estimated false discovery rates by permuting HLA or CMV assignments 20 times. In a later analysis, co-occurring TCRs were grouped using DBSCAN, with TCRdist sequence similarity added in when clustering inside HLA-allele-positive subsets. Co-occurrence clustering excluded repertoires with fewer than 30,000 or more than 120,000 public chains, plus five with anomalous nucleotide sharing. Held by TCRdb, this immuneACCESS table contains in-frame sequences only and omits some clones. Under half of the omission traces to an unresolved V gene where checked; the cause of the rest is unknown. The D gene and trimming were derived from the DNA, and the V and J assignments and clone size from that table. The sample's clone listing holds 50,000 to 70,000 clones. Less than 4% of the sample belongs to the ten largest clones.

In total, roughly 670 healthy bone marrow donors made up the cohort. Cohort members were all nominally healthy when sampled, although unrecorded immune exposures were likely present. The donor was CMV seronegative and belonged to the group of 352 seronegative cohort members. Every donor gave a peripheral blood sample, and the peripheral blood mononuclear cells from that sample were used for TCR beta sequencing. Genomic DNA extraction from the blood cell samples was performed with the Qiagen DNeasy Blood Extraction Kit. About this clone: The target of this receptor is not known.

On the study overall, not on this receptor specifically: A total of 150 or so TCR beta chains were listed by the study as associated with cytomegalovirus. Most TCR sequences were seen in very few donors, while some public TCRs were found in many individuals. In both the original and validation cohorts, the classifier was reported to diagnose cytomegalovirus status with high specificity and sensitivity. A further reported finding was that TCR beta sequences accurately predicted the HLA-A and HLA-B alleles for most subjects in the first cohort. According to the authors, the approach could potentially be generalized to other disease states and immunological phenotypes. In this cohort, only TCR beta chains were sequenced, and detectable features were limited by the absence of alpha or paired-chain data. In a later analysis, HLA-associated TCR beta chains were found to be more clonally expanded and to have lower generation probabilities than equally common non-associated chains. Some IMGT-functional V segments, including TRBV6-2 and TRBV6-3, could not be distinguished by the 87-base-pair reads and were therefore excluded. Because HLA typing was unavailable for some donors at each locus, only the typed subset was used in association tests. An earlier analysis of approximately 530 of the donors showed that most TCR beta V segments appeared in productive rearrangements either about 87% or about 30% of the time, which broadly matched IMGT annotations. A later analysis reported that several top co-occurrence clusters appeared linked to parvovirus B19, influenza, CMV and Epstein-Barr virus. A group of highly shared sequence variants was considered likely to be a technical artifact of the sequencing pipeline. Because counts were too low, about 15 rarely observed V segments, including chromosome 9 orphons, were left out of the earlier analysis of 587 of the donors. V-gene and J-gene trimming of TCR beta chains was associated with a missense DCLRE1C variant in a later genetic analysis, and the association was replicated in an independent cohort. Strong co-occurrence of HLA alleles, especially DR and DQ, made assigning TCR associations to individual alleles difficult. In vitro tests confirmed that a few of the cytomegalovirus-associated TCR beta chains recognize cytomegalovirus antigens. Sequencing depth was assumed to be roughly uniform across donors in the presence/absence analyses, though that assumption may not hold. The only immune exposure information available for the cohort was CMV serostatus. A later genetic analysis reported fewer N-insertions in productive TCRs among donors in an Asian-associated ancestry cluster than the roughly 620-donor mean. A later analysis found that TCR association rates varied across HLA loci, with DRB1 alleles showing the most associated TCRs and HLA-C alleles the fewest. Correlated functional status among segregating V segments might reflect linkage disequilibrium, but an unknown experimental factor could not be ruled out. Specific HLA alleles were associated with more than 15,000 TCR beta sequences at a false discovery rate of 0.05 in a later analysis. Most CMV-associated TCR beta chains appeared to be HLA-restricted in a later analysis, and the HLA associations seemed to be driven largely by CMV exposure.

For this chain, trimming is 5 bases at the V end and 3 bases at the J end, and the number of junction bases without a gene match is 3. CDR1 LNHDA and CDR2 SQIVND are derived from the germline V gene (reference sequence). From cysteine to phenylalanine, the CDR3 is 15 amino acids long. Only the CDR3 region is kept as DNA, spanning 45 bases read in frame from base 1. The sequenced material came from PBMCs. The chain uses TRBV19 and TRBJ2-1; 11 junctional bases match TRBD1. The sequence derives from a woman aged 18-29 years in good health and CMV-seronegative. The CDR3 in this case is CASSSGTGGYNEQFF. The bases read TGTGCCAGTAGTTCGGGGACAGGGGGCTACAATGAGCAGTTCTTC.